This T cell receptor beta chain was sequenced during a study of beta chain features in type 1 diabetes. Expressed TCRB transcripts were sequenced, since all the RNA that had been isolated was reverse transcribed. Average reads for naive, central memory and regulatory T cell samples were several million. This table comes from immunoSEQ multiplex PCR, and its TCRdb copy is limited to in-frame clones, with some not included. The table lists more than 300,000 clones, over 12% of them singletons. The CDR3 runs to 14 residues. V was pared by 1 base and J by 0 bases, with 0 bases of the junction left unmatched. The V gene's germline CDR1 is LGHNA and CDR2 YNFKEQ. Sorted CD4+ subsets: naive, central memory, regulatory, stem cell-like memory (CD45RO/CCR7/CD25/CD127/CD95/CD27 panel).

Sequenced input: naive CD4+ T cells from blood. The gene calls are TRBV4-2 and TRBJ2-7, with TRBD2 matching 7 bases. This clonotype originated in a woman aged 18-29 years in good health. The CDR3 DNA sequence: TGTGCCAGCAGCCAAGGCGGGAGCTCCTACGAGCAGTACTTC. This sequence encodes CASSQGGSSYEQYF.